A single sample is the source of the 17 T cell receptor beta chains below, sequenced in a study of OX40 agonist ivuxolimab in advanced cancers. Assay: immunoSEQ multiplex PCR; the TCRdb copy retains only in-frame clones and omits some. The table lists tens of thousands of clones, approximately 94% of them singletons. Here the sequenced sample was CD4+ or CD8+ T cells sorted from blood, taken in a trial of the OX40 agonist ivuxolimab. These receptors were collected from an adult with an advanced solid tumor such as melanoma, head and neck, liver or kidney cancer.

This clone was seen only once. The V gene is TRBV27, the J gene TRBJ2-1; 10 bases line up with TRBD2. In germline, CDR1 is MNHEY, CDR2 SMNVEV (reference sequence). This CDR3 comprises 12 residues. V lost 2 bases, J lost 16 bases, and 5 bases stayed unmatched. DNA for the CDR3: TGTGCCAGCAGTTTACCGGGACTAGCGTACTTCTTC. Amino acid sequence: CASSLPGLAYFF.

The DNA for the CDR3 is TGTGCCTGGGATAAGGGGAGGACGTCCTACAATGAGCAGTTCTTC. This gives the protein CAWDKGRTSYNEQFF. This chain links TRBV30 with TRBJ2-1; tentatively, D is TRBD2 (6 bases). V lost 5 bases, J lost 1 base, and 15 bases lay in between. Germline lookup yields CDR1 GTSNPN and CDR2 SVGIG (reference sequence). The CDR3 spans 15 residues.

A single count supports this clone. This chain joins TRBV28 and TRBJ2-5; the D is unclear. The length of the CDR3 is 18 residues. The germline V and J ends were trimmed by 2 bases and 2 bases, with 21 bases remaining between them. CDR1 is MDHEN, CDR2 SYDVKM, per germline. The CDR3 bases are TGTGCCAGCAGTTTAAAATTTAGTAGGTGGCAGCTACAAGAGACCCAGTACTTC. Protein product: CASSLKFSRWQLQETQYF.

V usage is TRBV2 and J usage is TRBJ2-5; 7 bases align to TRBD2. The V gene's germline CDR1 is SNHLY and CDR2 FYNNEI. V shed 8 bases, J shed 1 base, and the junction held 7 bases outside the gene matches. The CDR3 extends over 14 amino acids. CDR3 residues: CASGSGNFQETQYF. CDR3 DNA sequence: TGTGCCAGCGGAAGCGGGAACTTCCAAGAGACCCAGTACTTC.

The rearrangement uses TRBV5-1 and TRBJ2-1; 8 bases match TRBD1. The CDR3 runs 14 residues. Germline CDR1 is SGHRS and CDR2 is YFSETQ. The trim removed 0 bases at V and 8 bases at J, leaving 4 bases unmatched. The DNA for the CDR3 is TGCGCCAGCAGCTTGGGACAGGGGATGGATGAGCAGTTCTTC. Residues: CASSLGQGMDEQFF. The full variable domain, with the rest looked up from reference TRBV5-1 and TRBJ2-1, is KAGVTQTPRYLIKTRGQQVTLSCSPISGHRSVSWYQQTPGQGLQFLFEYFSETQRNKGNFPGRFSGRQFSNSRSEMNVSTLELGDSALYLCASSLGQGMDEQFFGPGTRLTVL.

V usage is TRBV27 and J usage is TRBJ2-1; TRBD2 agrees at 12 bases. Germline V CDR1 and CDR2: MNHEY, SMNVEV (reference sequence). The CDR3 is 16 residues long. V lost 2 bases and J lost 2; bases outside the gene matches: 1. CDR3 residues: CASSLLAGGTYNEQFF. Written as DNA, the CDR3 is TGTGCCAGCAGTTTACTAGCGGGAGGGACCTACAATGAGCAGTTCTTC.

J is TRBJ1-1 and V is TRBV15, with D uncertain. Trimming took off 5 bases at V and 0 bases at J, with 10 bases between the two ends. The germline V gene has CDR1 LNHNV and CDR2 YYDKDF (reference sequence). This CDR3 spans 14 amino acids. The CDR3, as DNA: TGTGCCACCAGCCGTAACGACCTGAACACTGAAGCTTTCTTT. It translates to CATSRNDLNTEAFF.

The chain links TRBV19 to TRBJ1-4, with 8 bases fitting TRBD1. J gave up 4 bases and V 4 bases, and 8 bases lay outside the gene matches. The CDR3 totals 16 residues. Per the germline V gene, CDR1 is LNHDA and CDR2 is SQIVND (reference sequence). The CDR3, as DNA: TGTGCCAGTAGTAGCCCTCACAGGGGGTATAATGAAAAACTGTTTTTT. It yields the protein CASSSPHRGYNEKLFF.

The chain is built from TRBV6-1 and TRBJ2-3; 9 nucleotides agree with TRBD2. Trimming took 10 bases from V and 1 from J; bases not matched to a gene: 6. Germline CDR1 reads MNHNS; CDR2 reads SASEGT. The CDR3 covers 14 residues. CDR3 coding DNA: TGTGCCAACCAGGCGGGGGGGGGCACAGATACGCAGTATTTT. This encodes CANQAGGGTDTQYF.

The chain uses TRBV5-6 and TRBJ1-1; 8 bases align to TRBD1. This CDR3 spans 12 amino acids. Looked up from germline, CDR1 is SGHDT and CDR2 is YYEEEE. V shed 4 bases and J 6 bases; nucleotides not matched to a gene: 2. The CDR3 sequence is CASSPQGAEAFF. In DNA form, the CDR3 reads TGTGCCAGCAGCCCACAGGGGGCTGAAGCTTTCTTT.

V is TRBV30 and J is TRBJ1-5, with D unclear. V gave up 0 bases and J gave up 3 bases, with 15 bases separating them. The CDR3 consists of 16 residues. Per germline, CDR1 GTSNPN and CDR2 SVGIG (reference sequence). DNA for the CDR3: TGTGCCTGGAGTGTACTTGAGGGAATCGACAATCAGCCCCAGCATTTT. Translated, it gives CAWSVLEGIDNQPQHF.

The chain employs TRBV27 and TRBJ2-1; 8 nucleotides match TRBD2. CDR3 length: 15 residues. Germline lookup yields CDR1 MNHEY and CDR2 SMNVEV (reference sequence). Germline trimming cut 5 bases from V and 5 bases from J; bases unmatched to any gene: 8. CDR3 region: CASSPSSSGDNEQFF. CDR3 DNA sequence: TGTGCCAGCAGTCCGTCGAGTAGCGGGGACAATGAGCAGTTCTTC.

The chain carries TRBV5-1 and TRBJ1-1; D perhaps matches TRBD1 (5 bases). V lost 0 bases to trimming and J lost 6 bases, with 12 bases between them. CDR3 length equals 14 residues. Germline lookup yields CDR1 SGHRS and CDR2 YFSETQ. This CDR3 is CASSLAAGEAEAFF. The CDR3 DNA follows: TGCGCCAGCAGCTTGGCCGCGGGGGAAGCTGAAGCTTTCTTT.

The V gene is TRBV10-3, the J gene TRBJ2-1, with D perhaps assigned TRBD1 or TRBD2 (5 bases each). The CDR3 sequence is 16 residues long. V gave up 3 bases and J gave up 8 bases, with 20 bases separating them. Germline V gene sequence: CDR1 ENHRY, CDR2 SYGVKD. This CDR3 reads CAISDLGSGRWDEQFF. DNA of the CDR3: TGTGCCATCAGTGACCTCGGGTCGGGACGGTGGGATGAGCAGTTCTTC.

The rearrangement uses TRBV5-1 and TRBJ2-2; D is undetermined. The germline V gene has CDR1 SGHRS and CDR2 YFSETQ. V was shortened by 4 bases and J by 5 bases, with 9 bases between the two germline ends. The CDR3 runs 13 residues. In DNA, the CDR3 is TGCGCCAGCAGCGTGGAAGGAACCGGGGAGCTGTTTTTT. Its protein is CASSVEGTGELFF.

The chain uses TRBV29-1 and TRBJ2-2; D might be TRBD1 or TRBD2, each matching 5 bases. There are 20 residues in the CDR3. Germline V lookup: CDR1 SQVTM, CDR2 ANQGSEA. V lost 0 bases and J lost 2, with 25 bases in between. The chain's CDR3 is CSVEDRGGSLTPANTGELFF. The CDR3 DNA reads TGCAGCGTTGAAGATCGTGGGGGTTCCCTTACCCCCGCCAACACCGGGGAGCTGTTTTTT.

The V gene is TRBV2, the J gene TRBJ2-7; D gene uncertain. Trimming stripped 1 base from V and 0 bases from J, with 4 bases between. The CDR3 is 13 residues long. Germline loops: CDR1 SNHLY, CDR2 FYNNEI. CDR3 sequence reads: CASSEGSSYEQYF. The CDR3 DNA is TGTGCCAGCAGTGAAGGGAGCTCCTACGAGCAGTACTTC.